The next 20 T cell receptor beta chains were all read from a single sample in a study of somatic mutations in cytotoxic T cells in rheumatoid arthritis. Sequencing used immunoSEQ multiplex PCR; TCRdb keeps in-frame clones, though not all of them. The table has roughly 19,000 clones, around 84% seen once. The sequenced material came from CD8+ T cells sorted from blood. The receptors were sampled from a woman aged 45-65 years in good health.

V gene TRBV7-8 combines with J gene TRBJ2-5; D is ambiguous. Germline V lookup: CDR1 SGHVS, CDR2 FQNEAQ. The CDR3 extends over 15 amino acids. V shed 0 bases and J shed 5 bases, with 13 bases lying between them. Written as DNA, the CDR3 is TGTGCCAGCAGCTTAGCTGGCATAAAAGGCGAGACCCAGTACTTC. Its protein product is CASSLAGIKGETQYF.

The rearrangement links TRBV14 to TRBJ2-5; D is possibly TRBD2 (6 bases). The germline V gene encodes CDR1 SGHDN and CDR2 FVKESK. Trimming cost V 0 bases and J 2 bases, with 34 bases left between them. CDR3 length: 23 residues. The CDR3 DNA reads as TGTGCCAGCAGCCAAGATCACCCGACTCGGGCCGGGGAGCGACTAGTCTATCAAGAGACCCAGTACTTC. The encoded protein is CASSQDHPTRAGERLVYQETQYF.

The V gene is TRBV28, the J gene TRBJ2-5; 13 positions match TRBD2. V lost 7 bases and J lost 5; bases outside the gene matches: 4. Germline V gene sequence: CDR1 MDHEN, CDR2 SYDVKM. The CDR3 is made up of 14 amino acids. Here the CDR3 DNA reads TGTGCCAGCATCGGACTAGCGGGGGAGGAGACCCAGTACTTC. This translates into CASIGLAGEETQYF. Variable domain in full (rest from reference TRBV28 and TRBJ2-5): DVKVTQSSRYLVKRTGEKVFLECVQDMDHENMFWYRQDPGLGLRLIYFSYDVKMKEKGDIPEGYSVSREKKERFSLILESASTNQTSMYLCASIGLAGEETQYFGPGTRLLVL.

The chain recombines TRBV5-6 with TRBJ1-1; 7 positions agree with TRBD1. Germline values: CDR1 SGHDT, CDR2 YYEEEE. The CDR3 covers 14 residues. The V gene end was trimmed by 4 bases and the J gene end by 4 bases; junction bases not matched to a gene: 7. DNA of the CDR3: TGTGCCAGCAGCATTACAGGGGCACTCACTGAAGCTTTCTTT. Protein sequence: CASSITGALTEAFF.

CDR3 sequence: CASSFRGGGIQETQYF. The CDR3 nucleotides are TGTGCCAGCAGCTTCCGTGGCGGGGGGATCCAAGAGACCCAGTACTTC. The chain joins TRBV7-2 to TRBJ2-5; 8 nucleotides line up with TRBD2. The germline V gene has CDR1 SGHTA and CDR2 FQGNSA. The length of the CDR3 is 16 residues. V shed 3 bases, J shed 1 base, and the junction held 7 bases outside the gene matches.

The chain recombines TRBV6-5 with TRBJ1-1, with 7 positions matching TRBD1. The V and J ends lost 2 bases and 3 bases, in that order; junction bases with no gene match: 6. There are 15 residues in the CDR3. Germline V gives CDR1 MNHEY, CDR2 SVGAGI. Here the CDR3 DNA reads TGTGCCAGCAGTTACGGTACAGGGGACCACACTGAAGCTTTCTTT. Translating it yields CASSYGTGDHTEAFF.

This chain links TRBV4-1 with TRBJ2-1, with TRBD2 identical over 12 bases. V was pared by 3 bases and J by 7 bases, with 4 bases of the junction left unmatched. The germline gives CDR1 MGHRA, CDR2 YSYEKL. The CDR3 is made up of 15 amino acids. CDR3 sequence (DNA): TGCGCCAGCAGCCATACTAGCGGGGGGCAGAATGAGCAGTTCTTC. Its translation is CASSHTSGGQNEQFF.

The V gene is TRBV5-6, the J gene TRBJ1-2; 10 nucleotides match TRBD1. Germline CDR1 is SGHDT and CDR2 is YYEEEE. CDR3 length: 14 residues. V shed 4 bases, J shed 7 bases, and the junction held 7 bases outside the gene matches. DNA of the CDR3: TGTGCCAGCAGCCACTGGACAGGGGGATTTGGCTACACCTTC. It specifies CASSHWTGGFGYTF.

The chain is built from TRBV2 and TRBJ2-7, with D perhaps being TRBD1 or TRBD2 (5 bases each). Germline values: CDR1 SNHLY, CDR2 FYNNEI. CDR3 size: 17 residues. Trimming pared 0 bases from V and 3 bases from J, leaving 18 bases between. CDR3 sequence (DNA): TGTGCCAGCAGTGAAGCGCTTGGGACCGCAGGGATCTACGAGCAGTACGTC. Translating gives CASSEALGTAGIYEQYV.

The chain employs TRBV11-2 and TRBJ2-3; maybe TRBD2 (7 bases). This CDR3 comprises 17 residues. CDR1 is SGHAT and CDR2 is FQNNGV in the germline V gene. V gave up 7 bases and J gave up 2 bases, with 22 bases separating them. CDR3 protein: CASTLASLGGATDTQYF. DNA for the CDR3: TGTGCCAGCACCTTGGCCTCGCTTGGGGGGGCCACAGATACGCAGTATTTT.

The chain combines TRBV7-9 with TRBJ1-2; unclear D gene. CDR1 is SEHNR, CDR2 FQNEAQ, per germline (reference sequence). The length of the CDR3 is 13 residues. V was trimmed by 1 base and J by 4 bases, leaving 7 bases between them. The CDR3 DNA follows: TGTGCCAGCAGCTTAGAGGCTGGCTATGGCTACACCTTC. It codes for CASSLEAGYGYTF.

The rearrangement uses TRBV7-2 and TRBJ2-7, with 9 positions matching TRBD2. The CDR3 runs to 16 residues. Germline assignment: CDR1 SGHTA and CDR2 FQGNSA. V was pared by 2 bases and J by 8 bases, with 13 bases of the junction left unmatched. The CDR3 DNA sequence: TGTGCCAGCAGCTTAATATTCTCAGCGGGGGGCCCCAAGCAGTACTTC. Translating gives CASSLIFSAGGPKQYF. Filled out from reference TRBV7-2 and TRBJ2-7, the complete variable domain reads GAGVSQSPSNKVTEKGKDVELRCDPISGHTALYWYRQSLGQGLEFLIYFQGNSAPDKSGLPSDRFSAERTGGSVSTLTIQRTQQEDSAVYLCASSLIFSAGGPKQYFGPGTRLTVT.

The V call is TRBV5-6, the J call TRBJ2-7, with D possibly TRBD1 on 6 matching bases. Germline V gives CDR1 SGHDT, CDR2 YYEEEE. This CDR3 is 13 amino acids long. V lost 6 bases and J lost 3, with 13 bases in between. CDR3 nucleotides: TGTGCCAGCACGCTACAGGGTTACTACGAGCAGTACTTC. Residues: CASTLQGYYEQYF.

In DNA form, the CDR3 reads TGTGCTAGTGGTTTGTCGGGGTTCATCAATGTGAACACTGAAGCTTTCTTT. Residues: CASGLSGFINVNTEAFF. This sequence joins TRBV12-5 and TRBJ1-1; no clear D gene. Looked up from germline, CDR1 is LGHNT and CDR2 is FRNRAP. This CDR3 contains 17 residues. Trimming shortened V by 2 bases and J by 0 bases, and 16 bases separated the two germline ends.

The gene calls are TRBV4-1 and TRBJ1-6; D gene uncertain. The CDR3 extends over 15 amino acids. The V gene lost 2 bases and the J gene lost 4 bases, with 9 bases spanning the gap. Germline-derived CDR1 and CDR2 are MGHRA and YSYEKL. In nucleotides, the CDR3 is TGCGCCAGCAGCCAACACCAAGAATATAATTCACCCCTCCACTTT. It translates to CASSQHQEYNSPLHF.

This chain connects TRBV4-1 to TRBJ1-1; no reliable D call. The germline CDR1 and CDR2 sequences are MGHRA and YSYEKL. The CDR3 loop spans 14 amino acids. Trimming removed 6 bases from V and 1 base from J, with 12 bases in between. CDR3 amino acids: CASRLTRTNTEAFF. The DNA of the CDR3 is TGCGCCAGCAGGCTGACAAGGACGAACACTGAAGCTTTCTTT.

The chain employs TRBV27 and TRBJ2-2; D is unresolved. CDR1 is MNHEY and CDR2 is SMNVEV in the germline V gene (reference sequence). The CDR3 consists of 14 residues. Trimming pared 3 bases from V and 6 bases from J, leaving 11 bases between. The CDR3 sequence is CASSFGVWAGELFF. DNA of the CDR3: TGTGCCAGCAGTTTTGGAGTCTGGGCCGGGGAGCTGTTTTTT.

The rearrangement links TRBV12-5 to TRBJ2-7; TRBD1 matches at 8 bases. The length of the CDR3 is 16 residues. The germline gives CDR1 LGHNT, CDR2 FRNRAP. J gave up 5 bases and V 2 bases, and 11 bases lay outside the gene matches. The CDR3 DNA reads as TGTGCTAGTGGTTTGACCCGGACAGGGTGGACCCACGAGCAGTACTTC. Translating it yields CASGLTRTGWTHEQYF.

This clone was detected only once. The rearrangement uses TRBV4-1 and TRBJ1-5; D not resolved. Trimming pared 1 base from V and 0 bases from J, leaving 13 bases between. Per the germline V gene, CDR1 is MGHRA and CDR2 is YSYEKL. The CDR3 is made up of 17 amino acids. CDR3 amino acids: CASSQALTANSNQPQHF. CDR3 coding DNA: TGCGCCAGCAGCCAAGCCTTGACTGCAAATAGCAATCAGCCCCAGCATTTT.

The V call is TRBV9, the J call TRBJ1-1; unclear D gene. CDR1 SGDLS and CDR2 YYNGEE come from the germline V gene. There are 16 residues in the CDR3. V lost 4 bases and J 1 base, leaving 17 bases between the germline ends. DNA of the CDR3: TGTGCCAGCAGCCCTATAGATCCGACTCCGAACACTGAAGCTTTCTTT. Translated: CASSPIDPTPNTEAFF.